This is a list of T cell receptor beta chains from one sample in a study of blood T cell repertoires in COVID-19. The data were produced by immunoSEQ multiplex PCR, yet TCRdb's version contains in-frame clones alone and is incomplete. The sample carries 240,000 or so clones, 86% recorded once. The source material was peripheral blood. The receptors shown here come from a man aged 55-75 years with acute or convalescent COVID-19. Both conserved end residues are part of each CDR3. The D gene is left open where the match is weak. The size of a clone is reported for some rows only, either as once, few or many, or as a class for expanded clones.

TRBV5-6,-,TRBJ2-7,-,CASSLAQVQYEQYF,TGTGCCAGCAGCTTGGCCCAGGTGCAGTACGAGCAGTACTTC
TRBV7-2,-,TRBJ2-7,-,CASSRAQGYEQYF,TGTGCCAGCAGTCGGGCACAGGGCTACGAGCAGTACTTC
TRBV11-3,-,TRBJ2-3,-,CASKGHLTDTQYF,TGTGCCAGCAAGGGACATCTCACAGATACGCAGTATTTT
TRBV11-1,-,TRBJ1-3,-,CASSSGTATGNTIYF,TGTGCCAGCAGCTCGGGAACGGCGACCGGAAACACCATATATTTT
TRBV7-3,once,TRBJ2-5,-,CASSLNSGETQYF,TGTGCCAGCAGCTTAAATAGCGGTGAGACCCAGTACTTC
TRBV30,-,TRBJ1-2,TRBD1,CAWSWTGGAEGYTF,TGTGCCTGGAGTTGGACAGGGGGCGCGGAGGGCTACACCTTC
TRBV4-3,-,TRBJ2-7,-,CASSQDTGPGEQYF,TGCGCCAGCAGCCAAGATACAGGGCCGGGGGAGCAGTACTTC
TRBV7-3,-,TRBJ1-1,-,CASSLIPHRMNTEAFF,TGTGCCAGCAGCTTAATACCGCACAGGATGAACACTGAAGCTTTCTTT
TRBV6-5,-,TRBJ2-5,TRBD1,CASIDRGGEGTQYF,TGTGCCAGCATCGACCGAGGGGGCGAGGGGACCCAGTACTTC
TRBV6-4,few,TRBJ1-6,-,CASSETWQGRAPLHF,TGTGCCAGCAGTGAGACGTGGCAGGGCAGAGCACCCCTCCACTTT
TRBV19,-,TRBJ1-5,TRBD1,CASNLGTGGGQPQHF,TGTGCCAGTAACCTCGGGACAGGGGGCGGTCAGCCCCAGCATTTT
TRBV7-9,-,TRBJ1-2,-,CASSPDRTTYGYTF,TGTGCCAGCAGCCCGGACAGAACTACCTATGGCTACACCTTC
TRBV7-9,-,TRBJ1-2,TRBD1,CASSPTGDYGYTF,TGTGCCAGCAGCCCGACAGGGGACTATGGCTACACCTTC
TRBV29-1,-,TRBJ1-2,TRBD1,CSVEFDPGQAYGYTF,TGCAGCGTTGAATTTGACCCGGGACAGGCCTATGGCTACACCTTC
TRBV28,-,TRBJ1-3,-,CASSRGSRRNTIYF,TGTGCCAGCAGCAGGGGTTCGAGGAGAAACACCATATATTTT
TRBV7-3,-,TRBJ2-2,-,CASSLIAGSNTGELFF,TGTGCCAGCAGCTTAATCGCGGGATCGAACACCGGGGAGCTGTTTTTT
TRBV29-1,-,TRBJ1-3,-,CSVGSTSGNTIYF,TGCAGCGTTGGGAGTACCTCTGGAAACACCATATATTTT
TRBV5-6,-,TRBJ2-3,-,CASSLKRQRQSDTQYF,TGTGCCAGCAGCTTGAAGCGCCAACGTCAGTCAGATACGCAGTATTTT
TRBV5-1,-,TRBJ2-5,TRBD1,CASSLVSGTGVETQYF,TGCGCCAGCAGCTTGGTATCCGGGACAGGGGTAGAGACCCAGTACTTC
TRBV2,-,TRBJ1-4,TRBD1,CASSVPQGAHEKLFF,TGTGCCAGCAGTGTACCACAGGGGGCCCATGAAAAACTGTTTTTT
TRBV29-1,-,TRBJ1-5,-,CSVGWGGDQPQHF,TGCAGCGTTGGATGGGGAGGAGACCAGCCCCAGCATTTT
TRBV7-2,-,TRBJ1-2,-,CASSLGGFESGYTF,TGTGCCAGCAGCTTAGGAGGTTTCGAAAGTGGCTACACCTTC
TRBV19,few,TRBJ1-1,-,CASSIQVLNTEAFF,TGTGCCAGTAGTATACAGGTGTTGAACACTGAAGCTTTCTTT
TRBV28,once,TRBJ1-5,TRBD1,CASKEGQGRNQPQHF,TGTGCCAGCAAGGAGGGACAGGGCCGCAATCAGCCCCAGCATTTT
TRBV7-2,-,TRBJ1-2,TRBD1,CASSWDRGNYGYTF,TGTGCCAGCAGCTGGGACAGGGGGAACTATGGCTACACCTTC
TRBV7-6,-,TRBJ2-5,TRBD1,CASSLALRQGASETQYF,TGTGCCAGCAGCTTAGCGCTACGACAGGGGGCTTCGGAGACCCAGTACTTC
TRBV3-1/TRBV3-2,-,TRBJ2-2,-,CASSARQTTGELFF,TGTGCCAGCTCGGCCAGGCAGACCACCGGGGAGCTGTTTTTT
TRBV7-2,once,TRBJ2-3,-,CASSLASAGSGAHF,TGTGCCAGCAGCTTAGCTAGTGCGGGAAGTGGGGCACATTTT
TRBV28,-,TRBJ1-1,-,CASSFIGGARVTNTEAFF,TGTGCCAGCAGTTTTATAGGAGGGGCGAGAGTTACGAACACTGAAGCTTTCTTT
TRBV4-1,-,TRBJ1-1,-,CASSQGRWYTEAFF,TGCGCCAGCAGCCAGGGCCGGTGGTATACTGAAGCTTTCTTT
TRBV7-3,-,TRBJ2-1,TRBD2,CASSYQGTRGDNEQFF,TGTGCCAGCAGCTACCAAGGGACTAGAGGGGACAATGAGCAGTTCTTC
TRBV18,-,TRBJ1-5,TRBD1,CASSRQGSPSNQPQHF,TGTGCCAGCTCTAGACAGGGCTCACCTAGCAATCAGCCCCAGCATTTT
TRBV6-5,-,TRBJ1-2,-,CASSYSGGAGDGYTF,TGTGCCAGCAGTTACTCAGGGGGGGCAGGGGATGGCTACACCTTC
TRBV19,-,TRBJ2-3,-,CASSKIQGGTSTDTQYF,TGTGCCAGTAGTAAAATTCAGGGAGGCACTAGCACAGATACGCAGTATTTT
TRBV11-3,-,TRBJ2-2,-,CASSRLEERGELFF,TGTGCCAGCAGCCGGTTGGAGGAGAGGGGGGAGCTGTTTTTT
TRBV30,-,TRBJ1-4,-,CAWSVRRDATNEKLFF,TGTGCCTGGAGCGTCCGCAGGGATGCAACTAATGAAAAACTGTTTTTT
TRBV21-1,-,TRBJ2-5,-,CASSKRSRLAGCETQYF,TGTGCCAGCAGCAAAAGGAGTCGACTAGCGGGTTGTGAGACCCAGTACTTC
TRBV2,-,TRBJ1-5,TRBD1,CASSHGQGSNQPQHF,TGTGCCAGCAGTCATGGACAGGGGAGCAATCAGCCCCAGCATTTT
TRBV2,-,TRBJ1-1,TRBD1,CASLEQGGNTEAFF,TGTGCCAGCCTAGAACAGGGGGGGAACACTGAAGCTTTCTTT
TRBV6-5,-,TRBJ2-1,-,CASSYRRSSYNEQFF,TGTGCCAGCAGTTACCGGCGGAGCTCCTACAATGAGCAGTTCTTC
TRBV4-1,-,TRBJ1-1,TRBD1,CASSRDRGLTEAFF,TGCGCCAGCAGCCGCGACAGGGGGCTAACTGAAGCTTTCTTT
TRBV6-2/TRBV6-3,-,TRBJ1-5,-,CASSSSGTRGQPQHF,TGTGCCAGCAGTTCCTCCGGGACCCGGGGGCAGCCCCAGCATTTT
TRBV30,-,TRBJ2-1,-,CASGRGDTEQFF,TGTGCCTCCGGCCGGGGAGATACTGAGCAGTTCTTC
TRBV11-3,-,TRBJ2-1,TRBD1,CASSSRGHVKNEQFF,TGTGCCAGCAGCTCGAGGGGGCACGTAAAGAATGAGCAGTTCTTC
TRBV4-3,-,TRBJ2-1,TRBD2,CASSAVSGGYNEQFF,TGCGCCAGCAGCGCAGTTAGCGGGGGTTACAATGAGCAGTTCTTC
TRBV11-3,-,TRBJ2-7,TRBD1,CASSLVGQGPFSYEQYF,TGTGCCAGCAGCTTAGTTGGACAGGGGCCTTTCTCCTACGAGCAGTACTTC
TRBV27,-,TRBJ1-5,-,CASSVYSWSNQPQHF,TGTGCCAGCAGTGTATACAGTTGGAGCAATCAGCCCCAGCATTTT
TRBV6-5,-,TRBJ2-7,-,CAILSAQSPYEQYF,TGTGCCATACTTAGCGCCCAGAGCCCCTACGAGCAGTACTTC
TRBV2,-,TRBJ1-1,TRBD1,CASSEFTGGDTEAFF,TGTGCCAGCAGTGAATTTACAGGGGGTGACACTGAAGCTTTCTTT
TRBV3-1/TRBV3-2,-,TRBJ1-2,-,CASSQMVGVYGYTF,TGTGCCAGCAGCCAAATGGTAGGGGTCTATGGCTACACCTTC
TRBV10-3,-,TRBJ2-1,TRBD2,CAISESASGSGDNEQFF,TGTGCCATCAGTGAGTCGGCTAGCGGGAGTGGGGACAATGAGCAGTTCTTC
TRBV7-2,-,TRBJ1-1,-,CASSPREGGEVTEAFF,TGTGCCAGCAGCCCTCGTGAAGGGGGGGAGGTCACTGAAGCTTTCTTT
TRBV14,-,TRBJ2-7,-,CASSHPTGTPFYEQYF,TGTGCCAGCAGCCATCCCACAGGGACACCTTTCTACGAGCAGTACTTC